This TCR beta chain was identified during a study of CD8+CD57+ T cells in acquired aplastic anemia. Study overall: Mean yield of DNA from sorted CD4+ and CD8+ cells was roughly 3.1 ug.

CD8+CD57+ cell expansion had been shown by flow cytometry in patients chosen for sequencing. Severe acquired aplastic anemia was diagnosed in all patients. TCR beta VDJ and CDR3 profiling used genomic DNA as template. TCRdb fed the reads into MiXCR, producing one record per CDR3 protein. This sample has 150,000 to 200,000 distinct CDR3 sequences, with around 48% found just once. V was cut by 6 bases and J by 4 bases, with 15 bases left in between. There are 13 residues in the CDR3. CDR1 is DFQATT, CDR2 SNEGSKA, per germline (reference sequence). Regarding the study as a whole: The same twenty-nine CD8+ CDR3 sequences occurred in patients and in controls.

To note about this clonotype: Antigen: not known.

This clonotype originated in a human donor with aplastic anemia. Sequenced sample: sorted CD4+, CD8+, or CD8+CD57+ T cells (not recorded which) from PBMCs. The chain couples TRBV20-1 to TRBJ1-2; the D gene is possibly TRBD1 (6 bases). CDR3 amino acids: CSAGEGGGYGYTF. As DNA, the CDR3 is TGCAGTGCGGGAGAGGGGGGAGGCTATGGCTACACCTTC.